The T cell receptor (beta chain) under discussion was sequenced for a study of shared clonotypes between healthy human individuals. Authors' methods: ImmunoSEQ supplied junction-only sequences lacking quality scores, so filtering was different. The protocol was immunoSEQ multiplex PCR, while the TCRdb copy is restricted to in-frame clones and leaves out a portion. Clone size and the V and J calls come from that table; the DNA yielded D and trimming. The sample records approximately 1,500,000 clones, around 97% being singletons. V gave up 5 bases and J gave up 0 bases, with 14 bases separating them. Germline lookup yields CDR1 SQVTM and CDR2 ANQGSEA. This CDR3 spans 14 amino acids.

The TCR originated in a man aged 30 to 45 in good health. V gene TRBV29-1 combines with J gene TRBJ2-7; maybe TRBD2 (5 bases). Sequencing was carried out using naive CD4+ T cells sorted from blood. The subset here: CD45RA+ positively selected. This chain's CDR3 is CSVWTGSSSYEQYF. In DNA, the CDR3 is TGCAGCGTTTGGACGGGGTCGAGCTCCTACGAGCAGTACTTC.